This is a list of T cell receptor beta chains from one sample in a study of T cell responses to AZD1222 COVID-19 vaccine. The protocol was immunoSEQ multiplex PCR, while the TCRdb copy is restricted to in-frame clones and leaves out a portion. This table has 250,000 to 300,000 clones, 94% appearing once. The source was peripheral blood, collected 28 days after the second AZD1222 dose. The receptors stem from an adult who received the AZD1222 COVID-19 vaccine. CDR3s include the opening cysteine and the closing phenylalanine or tryptophan. Each record gives: clone size, D gene, J gene, V gene, CDR3 DNA, CDR3 protein. The D gene is left open where the match is weak. Clone size appears in some rows only: once, few, many, or a class for an expanded clone.

>once|TRBD2|TRBJ2-1|TRBV5-1
TGCGCCAGCAGCGAGGAGCGGGAGTATGAGCAGTTCTTC
CASSEEREYEQFF
>-|TRBD1|TRBJ2-7|TRBV7-8
TGTGCCAGCAGTCAACAGGGGGAGCAGTACTTC
CASSQQGEQYF
>-|TRBD2|TRBJ2-3|TRBV2
TGTGCCAGCAGGTACCAAGCGGGGAGAACTACAGATACGCAGTATTTT
CASRYQAGRTTDTQYF
>-|-|TRBJ1-4|TRBV7-9
TGTGCCAGCAGCTTAGCTACCCAGGGGGAAAAACTGTTTTTT
CASSLATQGEKLFF
>-|-|TRBJ1-5|TRBV6-1
TGTGCCAGCAGTGAAATCAGCGTATTCAATCAGCCCCAGCATTTT
CASSEISVFNQPQHF
>-|-|TRBJ1-5|TRBV2
TGTGCCAGCGGGGGGATTAGCAATCAGCCCCAGCATTTT
CASGGISNQPQHF
>-|-|TRBJ2-2|TRBV5-1
TGCGCCAGCAGTTATGGCGGGGTGAACACCGGGGAGCTGTTTTTT
CASSYGGVNTGELFF
>-|-|TRBJ2-1|TRBV24-1
TGTGCCACCAGTGGTTGGGGCTACAATGAGCAGTTCTTC
CATSGWGYNEQFF
>-|-|TRBJ1-4|TRBV24-1
TGTGCCACCCCTTACTATAGCGAAGAGGCTAATGAAAAACTGTTTTTT
CATPYYSEEANEKLFF
>-|TRBD2|TRBJ2-5|TRBV28
TGTGCCAGCAGTTTGATCGGGACTAGCGGGGGAGAGACCCAGTACTTC
CASSLIGTSGGETQYF
>-|TRBD1|TRBJ2-5|TRBV5-1
TGCGCCAGCAGGGCCGGGACAGGGGTCGGGGAGACCCAGTACTTC
CASRAGTGVGETQYF
>-|TRBD2|TRBJ2-2|TRBV2
TGTGCCAGCAGTGCAACGGGGGGGCGGACCGGGGAGCTGTTTTTT
CASSATGGRTGELFF
>-|-|TRBJ2-7|TRBV2
TGTGCCAGCAGTGAATATCCCTCCTACGAGCAGTACTTC
CASSEYPSYEQYF
>-|-|TRBJ1-2|TRBV9
TGTGCCAGCAGCGTAGAGGCCAGGAGTAACTATGGCTACACCTTC
CASSVEARSNYGYTF
>-|-|TRBJ1-2|TRBV28
TGTGCCAGCAGTTTATGGCAGGGGACTGGCTACACCTTC
CASSLWQGTGYTF
>-|-|TRBJ2-7|TRBV4-1
TGCGCCAGCAGTCCAGACGTCACCCTTCTCTACGAGCAGTACTTC
CASSPDVTLLYEQYF
>-|TRBD1|TRBJ2-2|TRBV27
TGTGCCAGCACCTCTCCGAGGGGGCGCGGGGAGCTGTTTTTT
CASTSPRGRGELFF